This is a list of T cell receptor beta chains from one sample in a study of cytomegalovirus exposure and HLA in healthy donors. Sequenced by immunoSEQ multiplex PCR; TCRdb stores in-frame clones only, minus some. Here the sample spans 70,000 to 90,000 clones, just over 70% being singletons. Material for sequencing was PBMCs. The receptors were sampled from a man in his 60s in good health and CMV-seropositive. CDR3s include the opening cysteine and the closing phenylalanine or tryptophan. D genes are given only for firm matches. Some rows mark clone size as missing; the rest say once, few, many or name a class of expanded clone.

D	J	size	V	CDR3	DNA
.	TRBJ2-7	.	TRBV5-6	CASTPGQGFEQYF	TGTGCCAGCACCCCCGGGCAGGGTTTCGAGCAGTACTTC
.	TRBJ2-1	.	TRBV7-9	CASSHTVGSDSDYNEQFF	TGTGCCAGCAGCCACACGGTGGGCTCAGATTCGGACTACAATGAGCAGTTCTTC
TRBD2	TRBJ2-2	.	TRBV13	CASTRLAGTGELFF	TGTGCCAGCACTCGACTAGCGGGCACCGGGGAGCTGTTTTTT
.	TRBJ2-7	.	TRBV5-5	CASSLAPGSYEQYF	TGTGCCAGCAGCTTGGCCCCGGGTTCCTACGAGCAGTACTTC
.	TRBJ2-3	.	TRBV9	CASSVGGEGGQWEPRGDTQYF	TGTGCCAGCAGCGTAGGGGGGGAAGGCGGGCAATGGGAACCAAGGGGAGATACGCAGTATTTT
TRBD1	TRBJ2-1	.	TRBV7-8	CASSFGTGLYNEQFF	TGTGCCAGCAGCTTTGGGACAGGGCTCTACAATGAGCAGTTCTTC
.	TRBJ2-7	.	TRBV10-3	CAISDWRDGSYEQYF	TGTGCCATCAGTGATTGGCGGGATGGCTCCTACGAGCAGTACTTC
TRBD2	TRBJ2-3	.	TRBV4-3	CASSQGTRGSRPDTQYF	TGCGCCAGCAGCCAAGGTACGCGGGGGTCCCGCCCAGATACGCAGTATTTT
.	TRBJ2-1	once	TRBV27	CASSLEGLPYNEQFF	TGTGCCAGCAGCCTGGAGGGACTCCCCTACAATGAGCAGTTCTTC
TRBD1	TRBJ2-1	.	TRBV7-9	CSSSYSGGGNEQFF	TGTTCCAGCAGCTATTCAGGGGGCGGCAATGAGCAGTTCTTC
TRBD1	TRBJ2-1	.	TRBV2	CASSGGQGEGGNEQFF	TGTGCCAGCAGTGGGGGGCAGGGGGAAGGGGGCAATGAGCAGTTCTTC
.	TRBJ2-7	.	TRBV7-9	CASSPSYEQYF	TGTGCCAGCAGTCCTTCCTACGAGCAGTACTTC
.	TRBJ2-7	.	TRBV9	CASQGQGWEQYF	TGTGCCAGCCAAGGGCAGGGTTGGGAGCAGTACTTC
.	TRBJ2-1	.	TRBV25-1	CASSLRRDGNEQFF	TGTGCCAGCTCCTTAAGGCGGGACGGTAATGAGCAGTTCTTC
TRBD1	TRBJ1-2	.	TRBV29-1	CSVEHIRLDRNNYGYTF	TGCAGCGTCGAACATATTCGTTTGGACAGGAACAACTATGGCTACACCTTC
.	TRBJ2-7	.	TRBV15	CATSRDGGTGYEQYF	TGTGCCACCAGCAGAGACGGGGGTACGGGCTACGAGCAGTACTTC
.	TRBJ2-7	.	TRBV28	CASSYSAGRMGYEQYF	TGTGCCAGCAGCTACTCAGCCGGGAGAATGGGCTACGAGCAGTACTTC
.	TRBJ1-2	once	TRBV19	CASSLTGAYGYTF	TGTGCCAGTAGTCTCACAGGAGCCTATGGCTACACCTTC
TRBD1	TRBJ1-2	.	TRBV4-1	CASSQNRGPGGYTF	TGCGCCAGCAGCCAAAACAGGGGTCCGGGTGGCTACACCTTC
.	TRBJ1-3	.	TRBV7-2	CASSIPPYIGNTIYF	TGTGCCAGCAGCATCCCTCCCTATATTGGAAACACCATATATTTT
TRBD2	TRBJ2-7	.	TRBV6-5	CASSYGTRSLPGEQYF	TGTGCCAGCAGTTACGGGACTAGAAGCCTCCCCGGCGAGCAGTACTTC
.	TRBJ1-2	.	TRBV28	CASSLAASGLYGYTF	TGTGCCAGCAGTTTAGCGGCCTCGGGTTTATATGGCTACACCTTC
TRBD1	TRBJ2-1	.	TRBV7-6	CASSFKTGADPSSSYNEQFF	TGTGCCAGCAGCTTTAAGACAGGGGCCGACCCGTCTTCATCCTACAATGAGCAGTTCTTC
.	TRBJ1-2	.	TRBV5-8	CASSLSRVHGYTF	TGTGCCAGCAGCTTGTCGCGCGTCCATGGCTACACCTTC
.	TRBJ1-4	.	TRBV29-1	CSGLGHAGEKLFF	TGCAGCGGCCTAGGGCACGCGGGAGAAAAACTGTTTTTT
TRBD2	TRBJ2-7	.	TRBV27	CASSSPGGRSSYEQYF	TGTGCCAGCAGTTCTCCCGGCGGGAGGTCCTCCTACGAGCAGTACTTC
.	TRBJ1-3	.	TRBV6-5	CASSSSNSGNTIYF	TGTGCCAGCAGTTCCTCTAACTCTGGAAACACCATATATTTT
.	TRBJ1-2	once	TRBV7-2	CASSLGPAGLYGYTF	TGTGCCAGCAGCTTAGGGCCGGCAGGTCTCTATGGCTACACCTTC
.	TRBJ1-4	.	TRBV5-5	CASSRQPTNEKLFF	TGTGCCAGCAGCCGACAGCCAACTAATGAAAAACTGTTTTTT
.	TRBJ1-1	.	TRBV4-3	CASSPTKRRYTEAFF	TGCGCCAGCAGCCCGACGAAACGGCGGTACACTGAAGCTTTCTTT
.	TRBJ2-7	.	TRBV30	CAWSVGEYEQYF	TGTGCCTGGAGTGTCGGGGAATACGAGCAGTACTTC
.	TRBJ1-5	.	TRBV18	CASSPSGQNSNQPQHF	TGTGCCAGCTCACCATCCGGACAGAATAGCAATCAGCCCCAGCATTTT
TRBD2	TRBJ2-1	.	TRBV5-1	CASRKLAGSYNEQFF	TGCGCCAGCAGAAAGCTAGCGGGCTCCTACAATGAGCAGTTCTTC
TRBD1	TRBJ2-2	.	TRBV4-1	CASSPSPSETGWTGELFF	TGCGCCAGCAGCCCCAGTCCCTCCGAGACAGGGTGGACCGGGGAGCTGTTTTTT
TRBD1	TRBJ1-6	.	TRBV2	CASSEADRAPLHF	TGTGCCAGCAGTGAAGCCGACAGGGCACCCCTCCACTTT
TRBD1	TRBJ2-7	.	TRBV27	CASTLRPGQGYEQYF	TGTGCCAGCACCCTCCGACCGGGACAGGGCTACGAGCAGTACTTC
.	TRBJ1-2	.	TRBV18	CASLSQGRDGYTF	TGTGCCAGCTTATCCCAGGGGCGGGATGGCTACACCTTC